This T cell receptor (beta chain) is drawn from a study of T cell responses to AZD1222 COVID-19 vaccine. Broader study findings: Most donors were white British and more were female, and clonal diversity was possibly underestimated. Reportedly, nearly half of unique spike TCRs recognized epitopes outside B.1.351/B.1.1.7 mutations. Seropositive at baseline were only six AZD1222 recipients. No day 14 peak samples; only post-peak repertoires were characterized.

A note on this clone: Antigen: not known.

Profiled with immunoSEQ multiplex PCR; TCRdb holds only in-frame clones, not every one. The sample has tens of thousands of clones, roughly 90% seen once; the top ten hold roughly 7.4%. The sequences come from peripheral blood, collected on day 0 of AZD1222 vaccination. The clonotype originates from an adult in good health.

The CDR3 protein is CASSQELAGGGDEQYF. CDR3 in DNA: TGCGCCAGCAGCCAAGAGCTAGCGGGAGGCGGGGACGAGCAGTACTTC. The chain combines TRBV4-3 with TRBJ2-7, with 11 bases lining up with TRBD2. Per germline, CDR1 LGHNA and CDR2 YSLEER. The CDR3 runs 16 residues. Unmatched junction bases numbered 6, after V lost 0 bases and J lost 5 bases.